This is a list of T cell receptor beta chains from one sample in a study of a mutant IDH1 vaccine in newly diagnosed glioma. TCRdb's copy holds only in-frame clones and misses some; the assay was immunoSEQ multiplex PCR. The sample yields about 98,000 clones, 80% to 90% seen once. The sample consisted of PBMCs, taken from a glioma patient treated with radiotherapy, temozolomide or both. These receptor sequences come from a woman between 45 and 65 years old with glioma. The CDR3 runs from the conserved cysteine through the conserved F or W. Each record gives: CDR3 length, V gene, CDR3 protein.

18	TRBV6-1	CASSEIVLHRRLDTEAFF
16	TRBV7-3	CASSSAGSRGTGELFF
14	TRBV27	CASSLGGSYNEQFF
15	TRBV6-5	CASSFSGANTGELFF
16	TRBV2	CASSGQGDWWNQPQHF
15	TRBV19	CASSIMAGDPDTQYF
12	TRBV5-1	CASSARQGLYTF
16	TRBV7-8	CASSLAPRGRGETQYF
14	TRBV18	CASSAQGLNTEAFF
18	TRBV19	CASSLLWRPGGAKNIQYF
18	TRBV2	CASSEVGTSGSDYNEQFF
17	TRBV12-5	CASGLVDVGDTGDEQYF
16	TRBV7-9	CASSPSWGGDGNIQYF
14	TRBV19	CASYSGNMNTEAFF
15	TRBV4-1	CASSQDRGRVGGYTF
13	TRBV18	CASSPPENTEAFF
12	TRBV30	CAWKGSYTEAFF
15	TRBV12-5	CASSYRGAGANVLTF
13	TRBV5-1	CASRRGDQETQYF
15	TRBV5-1	CASSLVGQGANEQFF
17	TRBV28	CASSYPGGGLRTDTQYF
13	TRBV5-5	CASSLGLNTEAFF
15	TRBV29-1	CSVLTSGREGDEQFF
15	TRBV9	CASSERDRGTYGYTF
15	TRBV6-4	CASSKGGAGGTEAFF
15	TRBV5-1	CASSLVPSSTDTQYF
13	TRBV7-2	CASSLVLGSEQYF
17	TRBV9	CASSVDGIRTGGYGYTF
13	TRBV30	CAWSVLFRETQYF
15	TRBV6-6	CASTRDNGGNQPQHF
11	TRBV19	CASIGYYGYTF
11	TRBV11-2	CASVQGFTQYF
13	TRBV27	CASSRRENTEAFF
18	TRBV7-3	CASSSPSGAYSGANVLTF
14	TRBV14	CASSGRGSNTEAFF
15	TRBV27	CASSSPGGSTYEQYF
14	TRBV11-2	CASSSLMAPMKLFF
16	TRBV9	CASSVGSGRAPETQYF
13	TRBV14	CASSQDWYNEQFF
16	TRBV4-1	CASSQGLAGVTGELFF
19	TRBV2	CASSDYGQVPDYSNQPQHF
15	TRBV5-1	CASSPYRDRDYEQYF
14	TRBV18	CASSSGVIQETQYF
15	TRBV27	CASSSGTSGMYEQYF
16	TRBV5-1	CASSFSGSGGTGELFF
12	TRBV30	CAWSLRNQPQHF
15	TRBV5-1	CASSLIAGWNTEAFF
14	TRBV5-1	CASWSGVDTGELFF
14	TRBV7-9	CASSLGSANYGYTF
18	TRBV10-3	CAISEPERVGGGSYEQYF
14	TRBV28	CASSSGQRTYEQYF
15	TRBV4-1	CASSQTGTSHSGQFF
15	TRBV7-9	CASSPDQARHEKLFF
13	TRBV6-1	CASTGTGLNEQFF
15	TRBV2	CASTKWTTSTDTQYF
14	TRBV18	CASSRWQTTDTQYF
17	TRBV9	CASSAPKGDRSQETQYF